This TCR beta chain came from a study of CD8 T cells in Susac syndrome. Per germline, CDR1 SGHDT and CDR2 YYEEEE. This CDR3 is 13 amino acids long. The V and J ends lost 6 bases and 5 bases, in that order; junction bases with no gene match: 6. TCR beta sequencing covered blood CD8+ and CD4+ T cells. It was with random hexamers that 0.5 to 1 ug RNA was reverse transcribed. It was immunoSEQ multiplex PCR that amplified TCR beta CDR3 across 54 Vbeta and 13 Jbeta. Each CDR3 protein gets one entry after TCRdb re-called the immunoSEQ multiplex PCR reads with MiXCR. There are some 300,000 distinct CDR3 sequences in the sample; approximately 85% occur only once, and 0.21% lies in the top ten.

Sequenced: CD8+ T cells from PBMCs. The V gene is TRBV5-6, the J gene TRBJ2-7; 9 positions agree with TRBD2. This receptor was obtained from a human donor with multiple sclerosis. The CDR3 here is CASTTGLADEQYF. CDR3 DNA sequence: TGTGCCAGCACCACGGGACTAGCTGACGAGCAGTACTTC. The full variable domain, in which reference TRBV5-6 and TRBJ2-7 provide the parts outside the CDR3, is DAGVTQSPTHLIKTRGQQVTLRCSPKSGHDTVSWYQQALGQGPQFIFQYYEEEERQRGNFPDRFSGHQFPNYSSELNVNALLLGDSALYLCASTTGLADEQYFGPGTRLTVT.